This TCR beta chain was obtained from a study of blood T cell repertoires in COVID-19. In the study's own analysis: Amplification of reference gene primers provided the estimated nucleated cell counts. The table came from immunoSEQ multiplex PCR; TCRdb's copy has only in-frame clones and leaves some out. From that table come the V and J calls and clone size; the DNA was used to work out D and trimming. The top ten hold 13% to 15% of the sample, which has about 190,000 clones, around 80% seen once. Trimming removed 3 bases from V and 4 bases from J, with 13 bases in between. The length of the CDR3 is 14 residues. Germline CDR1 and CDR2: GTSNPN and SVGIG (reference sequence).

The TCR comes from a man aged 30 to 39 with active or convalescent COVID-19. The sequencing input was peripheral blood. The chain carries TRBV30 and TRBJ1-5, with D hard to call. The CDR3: CAWSLMAGNQPQHF. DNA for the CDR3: TGTGCCTGGAGCTTAATGGCGGGGAATCAGCCCCAGCATTTT.